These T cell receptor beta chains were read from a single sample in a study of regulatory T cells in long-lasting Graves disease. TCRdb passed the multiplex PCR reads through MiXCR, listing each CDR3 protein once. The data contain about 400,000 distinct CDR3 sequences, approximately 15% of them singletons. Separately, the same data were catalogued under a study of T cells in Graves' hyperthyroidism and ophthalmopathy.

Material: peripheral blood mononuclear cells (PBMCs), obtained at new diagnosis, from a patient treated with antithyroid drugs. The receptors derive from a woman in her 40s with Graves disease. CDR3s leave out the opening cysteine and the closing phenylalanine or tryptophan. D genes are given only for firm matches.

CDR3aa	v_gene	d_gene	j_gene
ASSLSDRVGETQY	TRBV28	TRBD1	TRBJ2-5
ASSPAKGAKDTQY	TRBV6-2/TRBV6-3	.	TRBJ2-3
ATSDSWKQY	TRBV24-1	.	TRBJ2-7
SASSGNNQPQH	TRBV20-1	.	TRBJ1-5
ASSFKGDVVTEAF	TRBV27	.	TRBJ1-1
ASSFRWGQSSGNTIY	TRBV7-2	.	TRBJ1-3
ASSRASGINTGELF	TRBV4-3	TRBD2	TRBJ2-2
ASTSTGGGGGGELF	TRBV11-2	TRBD1	TRBJ2-2
SARITSGRTDTQY	TRBV20-1	TRBD2	TRBJ2-3
ASSSGNLYEQY	TRBV28	.	TRBJ2-7
ASRSDRVKAF	TRBV28	TRBD1	TRBJ1-1
ASSLLTSGGTDTQY	TRBV5-1	TRBD2	TRBJ2-3
ASTTNGDYGYT	TRBV6-1	.	TRBJ1-2
ASSPTGTAYGYT	TRBV5-4	.	TRBJ1-2
ASSFFQGAREQF	TRBV12-3/TRBV12-4	TRBD1	TRBJ2-1
ASSSITGNTIY	TRBV7-2	.	TRBJ1-3
ASIQQGLAGTEQY	TRBV12-3/TRBV12-4	TRBD2	TRBJ2-7
ATSAGGSAGELF	TRBV24-1	TRBD1	TRBJ2-2
ASSVGGVSRYGYT	TRBV9	.	TRBJ1-2
ASSLDALADTYEQY	TRBV11-3	TRBD2	TRBJ2-7
ASTVEGLANNEQF	TRBV6-2/TRBV6-3	TRBD2	TRBJ2-1
SAPPRGLPGGNTQY	TRBV20-1	TRBD2	TRBJ2-3
ASSLGFLGDQPQH	TRBV11-2	.	TRBJ1-5
ASSQGGRGEQY	TRBV14	.	TRBJ2-7
ASSAGGESHEQY	TRBV25-1	TRBD1	TRBJ2-7
SAIDREGQPQH	TRBV20-1	TRBD1	TRBJ1-5
ASSLMGGGSGTEAF	TRBV28	.	TRBJ1-1
ASSSFGIIYNEQF	TRBV7-2	.	TRBJ2-1
ASSFRLAGAHEQY	TRBV28	TRBD2	TRBJ2-7
ATKTGDIQY	TRBV24-1	TRBD1	TRBJ2-4
ASSSSFRGLMNTEAF	TRBV13	TRBD1	TRBJ1-1
ASNPAGGSSPLH	TRBV9	.	TRBJ1-6
AIRGETSDTQY	TRBV10-3	.	TRBJ2-3
ASSQVPGLSSYEQY	TRBV4-1	.	TRBJ2-7
ASNLWDGGSYEQY	TRBV12-3/TRBV12-4	.	TRBJ2-7
ASSTWNLAETGELF	TRBV19	TRBD2	TRBJ2-2
ATSDADRGLQETQY	TRBV24-1	TRBD1	TRBJ2-5
ASNREATYNEQF	TRBV6-2/TRBV6-3	TRBD2	TRBJ2-1
ASSPWGAGDKETQY	TRBV19	.	TRBJ2-5
ASSAIPAGNEQF	TRBV2	.	TRBJ2-1